This is a list of T cell receptor beta chains from one sample in a study of T cells in Graves' hyperthyroidism and ophthalmopathy. TCRdb independently ran MiXCR on the multiplex PCR reads; one entry per CDR3 protein. The data show about 640,000 distinct CDR3 sequences, 13% to 15% seen once. The sample was blood. The receptors here all came from a woman in her fifties or sixties with Graves' ophthalmopathy. The CDR3 runs from the conserved cysteine through the conserved F or W. The D gene is left open where the match is weak. Expanded clones get a size class; other rows say once, few or many, or leave the size out.

abundance,j_gene,d_gene,len,v_gene,CDR3nt,CDR3aa
many,TRBJ2-7,TRBD2,16,TRBV28,TGTGCCAGCAGTTGGTTGGCTAGCGGGGGAACCTACGAGCAGTACTTC,CASSWLASGGTYEQYF
-,TRBJ2-3,-,13,TRBV29-1,TGCAGCACCTGGGAGGCAAACACAGATACGCAGTATTTT,CSTWEANTDTQYF
-,TRBJ2-6,-,17,TRBV25-1,TGTGCCAGCAGTGATTTTGCCAGCGCGTCTGGGGCCAACGTCCTGACTTTC,CASSDFASASGANVLTF
many,TRBJ2-1,TRBD2,16,TRBV5-1,TGCGCCAGCAACTTGGGGGCTAGCGGGAGCCGCGATGAGCAGTTCTTC,CASNLGASGSRDEQFF
many,TRBJ1-1,TRBD1,16,TRBV29-1,TGCAGCGTTGATCTGGGGACAGGGGGTTTGAACACTGAAGCTTTCTTT,CSVDLGTGGLNTEAFF
many,TRBJ2-3,-,13,TRBV29-1,TGCAGCGTTCGGCGGAGGTACACAGATACGCAGTATTTT,CSVRRRYTDTQYF
many,TRBJ2-1,TRBD2,15,TRBV15,TGTGCCACCAGCAGCCTAGCGGGAGTCGGATATGAGCAGTTCTTC,CATSSLAGVGYEQFF
many,TRBJ2-2,-,14,TRBV5-1,TGCGCCAGCAGCTTGGATTGGGGTACCGGGGAGCTGTTTTTT,CASSLDWGTGELFF
many,TRBJ2-1,TRBD2,16,TRBV24-1,TGTGCCACCAGTGCCCGGGAGGGGATTGGCGGCAATGAGCAGTTCTTC,CATSAREGIGGNEQFF
many,TRBJ2-1,TRBD2,15,TRBV20-1,TGCAGTGCTCATCGCCTAGCGGGGGGTTACAATGAGCAGTTCTTC,CSAHRLAGGYNEQFF
many,TRBJ1-1,-,13,TRBV10-3,TGTGCCATCAGTGAGTTTCGGACTTCTGAAGCTTTCTTT,CAISEFRTSEAFF
-,TRBJ2-7,TRBD1,15,TRBV9,TGTGCCAGCTCCCCCGGGGACAGCCCAACCTACGAGCAGTACTTC,CASSPGDSPTYEQYF
few,TRBJ2-2,TRBD2,17,TRBV5-1,TGCGCCAGCAGTGGCGGTGGTGGCGGGAGGGCCACCGGGGAGCTGTTTTTT,CASSGGGGGRATGELFF
many,TRBJ1-4,TRBD1,16,TRBV4-3,TGCGCCAGCAGCCGCGATCCGGGACAGGGAGGAAAGAAACTGTTTTTT,CASSRDPGQGGKKLFF
few,TRBJ2-1,-,16,TRBV28,TGTGCCAGCAGTTTTCTCCAGGGACCGATCTACAATGAGCAGTTCTTC,CASSFLQGPIYNEQFF
many,TRBJ1-1,-,14,TRBV15,TGTGCCACCAGCAGAGCAATCTTTGGCACTGAAGCTTTCTTT,CATSRAIFGTEAFF
-,TRBJ1-6,-,16,TRBV7-9,TGTGCCAGCAGTCATAGACCAGGACAAGATAATTCACCCCTCCACTTT,CASSHRPGQDNSPLHF
-,TRBJ1-4,-,16,TRBV4-3,TGCGCCAGCAGCCGTCAATCGGCCCCCCGGGGTGAAAAACTGTTTTTT,CASSRQSAPRGEKLFF
few,TRBJ1-1,-,15,TRBV5-4,TGTGCCAGCATTCCACACCAGGGTGTGAACACTGAAGCTTTCTTT,CASIPHQGVNTEAFF
-,TRBJ1-2,-,13,TRBV9,TGTGCCAGCAGCGGGTCCGGGACACGAGGCTACACCTTC,CASSGSGTRGYTF
-,TRBJ1-2,-,19,TRBV20-1,TGCAGTGCTAGACCTTATGTCCCCTCAGCGGGGCAGATCTATTCCGGCTACACCTTC,CSARPYVPSAGQIYSGYTF
-,TRBJ1-5,-,17,TRBV12-3/TRBV12-4,TGTGCCAGCAGTTCCGGACGTGTCGGGTATAGCAATCAGCCCCAGCATTTT,CASSSGRVGYSNQPQHF
-,TRBJ2-3,TRBD1,16,TRBV20-1,TGCAGTGCTGAACCCATCGACAGGGGGCGCGGAGATGCGCAGTATTTT,CSAEPIDRGRGDAQYF
few,TRBJ1-5,-,15,TRBV5-5,TGTGCCAGCAGCTTGGGGGTCCTCAATCATCAGCCCCAGCATTTT,CASSLGVLNHQPQHF
many,TRBJ1-1,TRBD1,12,TRBV20-1,TGCAGTGCTTCAGACAGGGCCACTGAAGCTTTCTTT,CSASDRATEAFF
many,TRBJ2-1,TRBD1,13,TRBV6-2/TRBV6-3,TGTGCCAGCAGGGACAGGGGCCGGAATGAGCAGTTCTTC,CASRDRGRNEQFF
-,TRBJ2-2,-,13,TRBV6-5,TGTGCCAGCAGTTACTCGGGGCACGGGGAGCTGTTTTTT,CASSYSGHGELFF
many,TRBJ2-1,TRBD2,14,TRBV11-2,TGTGCCAGCAGCTTAGTTTCTAGCGGGGATAAGCAGTTCTTC,CASSLVSSGDKQFF
-,TRBJ2-5,-,13,TRBV12-3/TRBV12-4,TGTGTCAGCAGGACAGGGGCGGGGGGGACCCAGTACTTC,CVSRTGAGGTQYF
many,TRBJ2-1,TRBD2,19,TRBV5-1,TGCGCCAGCAGCTTTGATAGCGGGGGACTCTCCCTCCCCTACAATGAGCAGTTCTTC,CASSFDSGGLSLPYNEQFF
many,TRBJ2-7,-,14,TRBV9,TGTGCCAGCAGCGTCGACAGGTGGGGCGACGAGCAGTACTTC,CASSVDRWGDEQYF
many,TRBJ2-3,-,10,TRBV20-1,TGCAGTGCTGAATGGGATACGCAGTATTTT,CSAEWDTQYF
many,TRBJ2-1,TRBD1,14,TRBV10-3,TGTGCCATCAGTAACAGACAGGGGTTCAATGAGCAGTTCTTC,CAISNRQGFNEQFF
few,TRBJ2-7,-,18,TRBV10-3,TGTGCCATCAGTGTAGTAAGTCCTGCTCAGGCGGGGGCTTACGAGCAGTACTTC,CAISVVSPAQAGAYEQYF
-,TRBJ2-2,TRBD2,17,TRBV20-1,TGCAGTGCTAGAGCCGGTGGAAGCGGGAGAAGAACCGGGGAGCTGTTTTTT,CSARAGGSGRRTGELFF
-,TRBJ1-2,-,15,TRBV20-1,TGCAGTGCTAGAGATAGGAGGGGACTGAGGCTTGGCTACACCTTC,CSARDRRGLRLGYTF
-,TRBJ2-7,TRBD1,14,TRBV28,TGTGCCAGCAGTTCGACAGGGTGGGCATGGGAGCAGTACTTC,CASSSTGWAWEQYF
many,TRBJ1-1,TRBD1,14,TRBV28,TGTGCCAGCAGCTTACAGGGGGGATGGACTGAAGCTTTCTTT,CASSLQGGWTEAFF
many,TRBJ1-1,-,14,TRBV27,TGTGCCAGCAGTTTATTGGGGGGGCTGACTGAAGCTTTCTTT,CASSLLGGLTEAFF
many,TRBJ1-4,-,13,TRBV28,TGTGCCAGCAGCGACATGGGGGGATGGAAACTGTTTTTT,CASSDMGGWKLFF
many,TRBJ2-1,TRBD2,17,TRBV28,TGTGCCAGCAGTTTAATCGCGCGGGAGTTTTCCTACAATGAGCAGTTCTTC,CASSLIAREFSYNEQFF
-,TRBJ1-1,-,15,TRBV29-1,TGCAGCGTTGAATCGGGGGGTAGGGTGAACACTGAAGCTTTCTTT,CSVESGGRVNTEAFF
many,TRBJ2-1,TRBD2,17,TRBV20-1,TGCAGTGCTAGAGATCCTACTTCCAGCGGGAGAGGCGATGAGCAGTTCTTC,CSARDPTSSGRGDEQFF
-,TRBJ2-7,-,14,TRBV28,TGTGCCAGCAGTTTAGGAGGGGCAGGGCGCGAGCAGTACTTC,CASSLGGAGREQYF
many,TRBJ2-1,-,11,TRBV12-3/TRBV12-4,TGTGCCAGCGCTAGCGCTAATGAGCAGTTCTTC,CASASANEQFF
many,TRBJ2-7,TRBD2,16,TRBV11-2,TGTGCCAGCAGCTTATACGCCGGGACTAGACATTACGAGCAGTACTTC,CASSLYAGTRHYEQYF
few,TRBJ2-3,TRBD2,16,TRBV5-1,TGCGCCAGCAGCATAGGACTAGCGGGAGTTGAAGATACGCAGTATTTT,CASSIGLAGVEDTQYF
many,TRBJ2-3,TRBD2,15,TRBV20-1,TGCAGTGCGAGCCCTAGCGGGAGAGGCACAGATACGCAGTATTTT,CSASPSGRGTDTQYF
-,TRBJ1-1,-,14,TRBV19,TGTGCCAGTAGTATAACAGGGATGAACACTGAAGCTTTCTTT,CASSITGMNTEAFF
many,TRBJ1-5,-,14,TRBV30,TGTGCCTGGAGTGTTAGTGGGTCAGGTCAGCCCCAGCATTTT,CAWSVSGSGQPQHF
-,TRBJ1-5,-,14,TRBV6-1,TGTGCCAGCAGTGAAGGGGCAGCCAATCAGCCCCAGCATTTT,CASSEGAANQPQHF
-,TRBJ2-4,-,17,TRBV27,TGTGCCAGCAGTTTATCTGGGCAGCTACTAGCCAAAAACATTCAGTACTTC,CASSLSGQLLAKNIQYF
many,TRBJ2-7,-,12,TRBV7-9,TGTGCCAGCACCCCACAGGGCCACGAGCAGTACTTC,CASTPQGHEQYF
many,TRBJ2-1,-,13,TRBV20-1,TGCAGTGCAATCCGGGGGGCCCACAATGAGCAGTTCTTC,CSAIRGAHNEQFF